This T cell receptor (beta chain) came from a study of T cell changes during pregnancy in multiple sclerosis. The data were produced by immunoSEQ multiplex PCR, yet TCRdb's version contains in-frame clones alone and is incomplete. The sample holds about 100,000 clones; approximately 92% are singletons and the top ten take 2.6%. The input for sequencing was peripheral blood, taken in the first trimester of pregnancy. This receptor was obtained from a female donor with multiple sclerosis, enrolled in a pregnancy study.

The CDR3 protein is CASSQQGANYGYTF. CDR3 in DNA: TGTGCCAGCAGCCAACAGGGAGCTAACTATGGCTACACCTTC. The genes are TRBV7-9 and TRBJ1-2; possibly TRBD1 for D (6 bases). The CDR3 totals 14 residues. CDR1 is SEHNR and CDR2 is FQNEAQ in the germline V gene (reference sequence). The V gene lost 5 bases and the J gene lost 0 bases, with 10 bases spanning the gap.